This T cell receptor (beta chain) was captured by sequencing in a study of blood T cell repertoires in COVID-19. In the study overall: Sources were T cells, B-cell-depleted T cells, or PBMCs; the material itself was cDNA or gDNA.

In the study's own analysis: Amplification of reference gene primers provided the estimated nucleated cell counts. Data came from immunoSEQ multiplex PCR; TCRdb stores just in-frame clones and leaves some out. The V and J calls and clone size are taken from that table; D and trimming were inferred from the DNA. The repertoire includes 170,000 or so clones, roughly 83% of them detected once, and 6% to 7% sits in the top ten. V lost 7 bases to trimming and J lost 8 bases, with 10 bases between them. There are 12 residues in the CDR3. Germline V CDR1 and CDR2: KGHDR, SFDVKD. Seattle's enrolled individuals joined amid active infection and were then monitored longitudinally.

This chain joins TRBV24-1 and TRBJ2-2, with a tentative D call TRBD2 (5 bases). Sequenced input: peripheral blood. This TCR was recovered from a middle-aged woman with COVID-19, enrolled during active disease. The CDR3 loop is CATSRRGGELFF. The CDR3 bases are TGTGCCACCAGCAGACGGGGTGGGGAGCTGTTTTTT.